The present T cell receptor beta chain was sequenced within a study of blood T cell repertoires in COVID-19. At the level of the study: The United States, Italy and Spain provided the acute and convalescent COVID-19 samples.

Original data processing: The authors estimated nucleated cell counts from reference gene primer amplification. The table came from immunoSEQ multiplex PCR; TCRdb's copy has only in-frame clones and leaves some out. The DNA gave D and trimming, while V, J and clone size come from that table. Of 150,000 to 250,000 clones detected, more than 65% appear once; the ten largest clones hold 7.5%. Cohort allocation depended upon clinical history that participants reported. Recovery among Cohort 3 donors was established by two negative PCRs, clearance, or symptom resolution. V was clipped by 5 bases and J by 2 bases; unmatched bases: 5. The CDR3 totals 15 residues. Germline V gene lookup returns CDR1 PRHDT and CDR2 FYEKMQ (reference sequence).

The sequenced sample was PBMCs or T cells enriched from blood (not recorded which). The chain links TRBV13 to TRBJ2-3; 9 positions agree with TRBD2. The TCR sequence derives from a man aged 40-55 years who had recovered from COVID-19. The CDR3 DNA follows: TGTGCCAGCAGCCCTAGCGGGGAACACACAGATACGCAGTATTTT. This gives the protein CASSPSGEHTDTQYF.